This T cell receptor (beta chain) was documented in a study of CD8 T cells in Susac syndrome. This clonotype was picked up one time. RNA was extracted with the RNeasy kit, and a quantity of roughly 0.45 to 1 ug was reverse transcribed using random hexamers. Across 54 Vbeta and 13 Jbeta, immunoSEQ multiplex PCR amplified TCR beta CDR3. TCRdb redid the calling of the immunoSEQ multiplex PCR reads with MiXCR, one entry per CDR3 protein. The table records more than 150,000 distinct CDR3 sequences, under 95% of them present only once. With 6 bases removed from V and 4 bases from J, the gap between germline ends came to 12 bases. This CDR3 is 13 amino acids long. CDR1 is MNHEY and CDR2 is SVGAGI in the germline V gene.

Material: CD4+ T cells from PBMCs. The TCR originated in a human donor in good health. The V gene is TRBV6-5, the J gene TRBJ1-1; possibly TRBD1 for D (5 bases). The CDR3 region has the DNA TGTGCCAGCAGCCGTTCAGGGATCACTGAAGCTTTCTTT. It codes for CASSRSGITEAFF.